The 16 T cell receptor beta chains reported below all come from one sample, sequenced in a study of cytomegalovirus exposure and HLA in healthy donors. Clones were sequenced by immunoSEQ multiplex PCR, and TCRdb holds only the in-frame ones, with some missing. Of roughly 220,000 clones listed, over 70% are singletons. Sequenced sample: PBMCs. These receptors all come from a woman in her 30s in good health and CMV-seropositive.

This clone appeared a single time. This sequence joins TRBV30 and TRBJ1-5; 8 bases fit TRBD1. Germline CDR1 reads GTSNPN; CDR2 reads SVGIG (reference sequence). V lost 4 bases, J lost 4 bases, and 9 bases stayed unmatched. The CDR3 runs to 15 residues. The CDR3 coding sequence is TGTGCCTGGAACAGGGGGGGTCTTCCAAATCAGCCCCAGCATTTT. As protein: CAWNRGGLPNQPQHF. Supplemented by reference TRBV30 and TRBJ1-5, the full variable domain reads SQTIHQWPATLVQPVGSPLSLECTVEGTSNPNLYWYRQAAGRGLQLLFYSVGIGQISSEVPQNLSASRPQDRQFILSSKKLLLSDSGFYLCAWNRGGLPNQPQHFGDGTRLSIL.

The chain couples TRBV6-1 to TRBJ2-1, with 7 bases lining up with TRBD2. This CDR3 is built from 15 residues. Germline V lookup: CDR1 MNHNS, CDR2 SASEGT. V shed 5 bases and J 7 bases; nucleotides not matched to a gene: 11. CDR3 coding DNA: TGTGCCAGCAGTCCAGCCCGGGGGGAGGGAAATGAGCAGTTCTTC. Translation gives CASSPARGEGNEQFF.

This clone came up a few times. The V and J genes are TRBV6-1 and TRBJ1-4; D might be TRBD1 (5 bases). Germline assignment: CDR1 MNHNS and CDR2 SASEGT. The CDR3 is 12 amino acids. V lost 7 bases and J lost 8, with 11 bases in between. CDR3 bases: TGTGCCAGCACCCAGGGACGCGAAAAACTGTTTTTT. Amino acid sequence: CASTQGREKLFF.

This sequence joins TRBV30 and TRBJ1-5, with 9 bases identical to TRBD1. The germline gives CDR1 GTSNPN, CDR2 SVGIG (reference sequence). This CDR3 spans 15 amino acids. J gave up 4 bases and V 0 bases, and 4 bases lay outside the gene matches. CDR3 sequence: CAWSVGTGRNQPQHF. In nucleotides, the CDR3 is TGTGCCTGGAGTGTAGGGACAGGGAGGAATCAGCCCCAGCATTTT.

This sequence joins TRBV6-5 and TRBJ1-2, with a tentative D call TRBD1 (5 bases). CDR3 length: 14 amino acids. Trimming shortened V by 4 bases and J by 8 bases, and 17 bases separated the two germline ends. Germline-derived CDR1 and CDR2 are MNHEY and SVGAGI. The CDR3 coding sequence is TGTGCCAGCAGTTCCCCAGGGACCCCTCGAGGCTACACCTTC. This codes for CASSSPGTPRGYTF.

The chain couples TRBV5-1 to TRBJ1-2; D is ambiguous. This CDR3 contains 14 residues. CDR1 SGHRS and CDR2 YFSETQ come from the germline V gene. Between the trimmed V and J ends, which lost 4 bases and 8 bases, there was a span of 18 bases. CDR3 region: CASSPTSNSGGYTF. DNA of the CDR3: TGCGCCAGCAGCCCTACCTCGAACTCGGGAGGCTACACCTTC.

V usage is TRBV19 and J usage is TRBJ1-1; D may be TRBD1 (6 bases). The CDR3 totals 12 residues. V lost 11 bases to trimming and J lost 1 base, with 11 bases between them. The V gene's germline CDR1 is LNHDA and CDR2 SQIVND (reference sequence). Here the CDR3 reads CAASTGNTEAFF. As DNA, the CDR3 is TGTGCCGCATCGACAGGGAACACTGAAGCTTTCTTT.

V and J are TRBV25-1 and TRBJ1-2; unclear D gene. Between the trimmed V and J ends, which lost 5 bases and 2 bases, there was a span of 9 bases. The CDR3 totals 13 residues. Germline V CDR1 and CDR2: MGHDK, SYGVNS. The CDR3 DNA reads TGTGCCAGCAGTTCTACACAGAACTATGGCTACACCTTC. Protein product: CASSSTQNYGYTF.

This clone was counted between two and nine times. This chain uses TRBV29-1 with TRBJ1-1, with D unresolved. In germline, CDR1 is SQVTM, CDR2 ANQGSEA. Trimming stripped 2 bases from V and 0 bases from J, with 7 bases between. This CDR3 has 13 residues. The CDR3 region is CSVEYSMNTEAFF. CDR3 sequence (DNA): TGCAGCGTTGAATACTCCATGAACACTGAAGCTTTCTTT.

This chain links TRBV7-2 with TRBJ2-7; 10 bases map to TRBD1. CDR1 SGHTA and CDR2 FQGNSA come from the germline V gene. This CDR3 has 13 amino acids. J was trimmed by 7 bases and V by 5 bases; bases with no gene match: 5. CDR3 in amino acids: CASSQGQGREQYF. The DNA for the CDR3 is TGTGCCAGCAGCCAGGGACAGGGGCGAGAGCAGTACTTC.

The sample holds one count of this clone. V and J are TRBV11-2 and TRBJ2-7; D not resolved. This CDR3 contains 12 residues. CDR1 and CDR2 (germline): SGHAT, FQNNGV. Trimming removed 6 bases from V and 2 bases from J, with 8 bases in between. The CDR3 DNA sequence: TGTGCCAGCAGTCCGACGGCCTACGAGCAGTACTTC. It translates to CASSPTAYEQYF.

A few counts support this clone. Other DNA sequences in this specimen translate into the identical CDR3. The chain combines TRBV27 with TRBJ2-7; TRBD1 matches 10 bases. This CDR3 has 14 amino acids. From germline, CDR1 is MNHEY and CDR2 SMNVEV (reference sequence). Trimming took 5 bases from V and 5 from J; bases not matched to a gene: 6. The CDR3 is CASSPDRGRDEQYF. Written as DNA, the CDR3 is TGTGCCAGCAGTCCCGACAGGGGGCGGGACGAGCAGTACTTC.

J is TRBJ1-2 and V is TRBV6-5, with no clear D. V gave up 6 bases and J gave up 4 bases, with 12 bases separating them. Germline CDR1 reads MNHEY; CDR2 reads SVGAGI. The CDR3 spans 13 residues. In DNA, the CDR3 is TGTGCCAGCAGACCCGACCCTTTCTATGGCTACACCTTC. Encoded protein: CASRPDPFYGYTF.

This chain uses TRBV19 with TRBJ1-2; TRBD1 aligns across 10 bases. The CDR3 is 15 residues long. V lost 1 base, J lost 5 bases, and 4 bases stayed unmatched. Germline V gene data show CDR1 as LNHDA and CDR2 as SQIVND (reference sequence). CDR3 region: CASSIGQGARYGYTF. The CDR3 DNA reads as TGTGCCAGTAGTATAGGACAGGGGGCGCGGTATGGCTACACCTTC.

This rearrangement joins TRBV2 to TRBJ2-7; possibly TRBD2 for D (5 bases). Germline lookup yields CDR1 SNHLY and CDR2 FYNNEI. Deletions cut 4 bases from V and 1 base from J, with 14 bases between. CDR3 size: 15 residues. The chain's CDR3 is CASSAGSSRSYEQYF. CDR3 sequence (DNA): TGTGCCAGCAGTGCGGGGTCTAGCAGATCCTACGAGCAGTACTTC.

The chain links TRBV4-1 to TRBJ2-1, with TRBD2 matching 7 bases. J lost 8 bases, V lost 0 bases, and 7 bases had no gene match. CDR1 and CDR2 from the germline V gene are MGHRA and YSYEKL. CDR3 size: 15 residues. CDR3 sequence: CASSQDRREKHEQFF. For the CDR3, the DNA is TGCGCCAGCAGCCAAGATAGGCGGGAGAAGCATGAGCAGTTCTTC.